This T cell receptor beta chain was sequenced during a study of blood T cell repertoires in COVID-19. Study as a whole: Researchers got acute and convalescent COVID-19 samples from the United States, Italy and Spain. Nucleic acid was either cDNA or gDNA, and it came from T cells, B-cell-depleted T cells, or PBMCs.

There are 14 residues in the CDR3. Germline CDR1 reads SGHRS; CDR2 reads YFSETQ. J lost 2 bases, V lost 3 bases, and 3 bases had no gene match. Per the study methods: Amplified reference gene primers provided the basis for estimating nucleated cell counts. Some clones are missing from TCRdb's copy, which holds only in-frame ones; the method was immunoSEQ multiplex PCR. V and J calls plus clone size are reproduced from that table; the DNA served to infer D and trimming. Among 55,000 to 75,000 clones listed, 65% to 90% were seen once. The V call is TRBV5-1, the J call TRBJ2-3; 7 bases are a match to TRBD2. The TCR originated in a man aged 50-60 years with active COVID-19. The sample taken for sequencing was peripheral blood. For the CDR3, the DNA is TGCGCCAGCAGCTCTAGCGGCATCACAGATACGCAGTATTTT. This gives the protein CASSSSGITDTQYF. Combining the CDR3 with reference TRBV5-1 and TRBJ2-3 gives the whole variable domain KAGVTQTPRYLIKTRGQQVTLSCSPISGHRSVSWYQQTPGQGLQFLFEYFSETQRNKGNFPGRFSGRQFSNSRSEMNVSTLELGDSALYLCASSSSGITDTQYFGPGTRLTVL.